This TCR beta chain was sequenced in a study of blood T cell repertoires in COVID-19. Study information: Researchers got acute and convalescent COVID-19 samples from the United States, Italy and Spain.

CDR1 LNHDA and CDR2 SQIVND come from the germline V gene (reference sequence). There are 16 residues in the CDR3. V gave up 3 bases and J gave up 6 bases, with 15 bases separating them. Authors' methods: Using reference gene primer amplification, nucleated cell counts were estimated. The assay was immunoSEQ multiplex PCR, and TCRdb's table has in-frame clones only and misses some. Clonal size and the V and J genes are those of that table, whereas D and trimming came from the DNA. This sample carries under 95,000 clones, 86% of them seen once, and the ten largest clones take about 19%. Source material: peripheral blood. The TCR was taken from a woman over 75 with acute or convalescent COVID-19. This sequence joins TRBV19 and TRBJ1-6; D is uncertain. CDR3 residues: CASSIERATVNSPLHF. CDR3 DNA: TGTGCCAGTAGTATCGAGCGGGCAACGGTTAATTCACCCCTCCACTTT.